Listed below are T cell receptor beta chains from one sample, sequenced in a study of control samples from healthy donors and cancer patients. Sequencing used immunoSEQ multiplex PCR; TCRdb keeps in-frame clones, though not all of them. Found here are around 130,000 clones, more than 80% of them singletons; the top ten hold about 40%. Sample: blood. The receptors originated from a man aged 45-65 years in good health. The CDR3 runs from the conserved cysteine through the conserved F or W. The order of the fields is V gene, CDR3 protein.

TRBV2	CASSGGRIAYNEQFF
TRBV5-1	CASSLRTGGGETQYF
TRBV21-1	CASSPRMNTEAFF
TRBV5-4	CASSFPPAGNYGYTF
TRBV11-2	CASSLQDRAGYTF
TRBV7-2	CASSSQGYTGQPQHF
TRBV7-2	CASSSRSNSPLHF
TRBV2	CASRGNGVIDQPQHF
TRBV10-2	CASSDPMANTEAFF
TRBV7-7	CASSLQLQETQYF
TRBV9	CASSVEGGGAWETQYF
TRBV6-5	CASSYSGGPPLHF
TRBV7-8	CASSLEGAGIANYGYTF
TRBV24-1	CATSEMTGARNQPQHF
TRBV15	CATGVRTGGYEQYF
TRBV6-5	CASWDRGYNSPLHF
TRBV24-1	CATSGSTDTQYF
TRBV18	CASSPARVGYGYTF
TRBV6-5	CATSQTGLAQYF
TRBV27	CASSFKEGGIGEQFF
TRBV9	CASSVRQGGNTEAFF
TRBV30	CAWSYGHLTGELFF
TRBV5-1	CASSERKETQYF
TRBV24-1	CATSESGLAKETQYF
TRBV5-1	CASSQDEGISFFGYTF
TRBV2	CASTGIVRDQPQHF
TRBV5-1	CASSVNRGQVEKLFF
TRBV7-2	CASSPSERGYNEQFF
TRBV11-2	CASSPGQYYEQYF
TRBV19	CASSAFRGVHEKLFF
TRBV5-1	CASSLAGTANEKLFF
TRBV7-9	CAILKGGVAGYTF
TRBV6-6	CASSYRTSGGAYEQYF
TRBV7-2	CASSLAQAGAAFF
TRBV6-2/TRBV6-3	CASSNRDRGSTGELFF
TRBV7-8	CASREAGARGTQYF
TRBV27	CASSPRTGYNEQFF
TRBV6-4	CASSDSAGGNNEQFF
TRBV6-5	CASGQIVSGTDTQYF
TRBV18	CASSPQGFSYNEQFF
TRBV9	CASSAERGYGYTF
TRBV5-1	CASSLQETQYF
TRBV21-1	CASSNGQGTTDTQYF
TRBV5-8	CASSLSLAESQETQYF
TRBV20-1	CSAGDTNTEAFF
TRBV11-2	CASSLVVGGRQSHEQFF
TRBV7-9	CASSLGQGAAGELFF
TRBV5-4	CASSGPGQGYTGELFF
TRBV2	CASSEGNQPQHF
TRBV7-9	CASSPAERGALGETQYF
TRBV4-3	CASSQGTYGYTF
TRBV18	CASSTGQGTDTQYF
TRBV30	CAWSVTANSPLHF
TRBV18	CASSLIGLAGSTDTQYF
TRBV5-6	CASRLGGNTEAFF